These T cell receptor beta chains were read from a single sample in a study of cytomegalovirus exposure and HLA in healthy donors. Sequencing was performed with immunoSEQ multiplex PCR; in TCRdb, only in-frame clones are kept and a portion is missing. The sample consists of roughly 250,000 clones, approximately 86% of them appearing once. The material sequenced was PBMCs. The origin of the receptors is a woman in her 30s in good health and CMV-seropositive. Each CDR3 is given with its conserved first and last residue. D genes are given only for firm matches. Some rows mark clone size as missing; the rest say once, few, many or name a class of expanded clone.

j_call | v_call | clone_size | d_call | cdr3_aa | cdr3_nt
TRBJ1-2 | TRBV6-1 | few | TRBD1 | CASRQGMNYGYTF | TGTGCCAGCAGACAGGGGATGAACTATGGCTACACCTTC
TRBJ2-3 | TRBV11-3 | . | TRBD1 | CASSLGRTGAGDTQYF | TGTGCCAGCAGCTTAGGGCGGACAGGGGCGGGAGATACGCAGTATTTT
TRBJ2-1 | TRBV27 | . | TRBD2 | CASSFGVSGGLEQFF | TGTGCCAGCAGTTTTGGTGTTTCGGGAGGGTTGGAGCAGTTCTTC
TRBJ2-5 | TRBV5-1 | once | TRBD2 | CASSLGTIQETQYF | TGCGCCAGCAGCTTAGGGACTATCCAAGAGACCCAGTACTTC
TRBJ2-7 | TRBV6-6 | . | TRBD2 | CASSYSGGRGYNEQYF | TGTGCCAGCAGTTACTCGGGCGGGAGGGGATATAACGAGCAGTACTTC
TRBJ1-2 | TRBV5-1 | . | . | CASSPGTRGDGYTF | TGCGCCAGCAGCCCCGGGACTCGGGGAGATGGCTACACCTTC
TRBJ2-5 | TRBV29-1 | once | TRBD1 | CSVPSRTGFGETQYF | TGCAGCGTACCTAGTCGGACAGGGTTTGGGGAGACCCAGTACTTC
TRBJ2-2 | TRBV2 | . | TRBD1 | CASSTDRVPGELFF | TGTGCCAGCAGCACGGACAGGGTCCCCGGGGAGCTGTTTTTT
TRBJ1-1 | TRBV4-1 | . | . | CASSQEVRVWNTEAFF | TGCGCCAGCAGCCAAGAGGTCCGAGTATGGAACACTGAAGCTTTCTTT
TRBJ2-1 | TRBV19 | . | TRBD1 | CASSPDRVNEQFF | TGTGCCAGTAGTCCGGACAGGGTCAATGAGCAGTTCTTC
TRBJ2-7 | TRBV13 | . | TRBD1 | CASSPSWGQGTYEQYF | TGTGCCAGCAGCCCTTCTTGGGGACAGGGTACCTACGAGCAGTACTTC
TRBJ2-7 | TRBV5-1 | . | TRBD2 | CASSLDSPSGQYF | TGCGCCAGCAGCTTGGACTCTCCTAGCGGGCAGTACTTC
TRBJ1-3 | TRBV28 | . | TRBD1 | CASSSPGQGDSDSGNTIYF | TGTGCCAGCAGTTCCCCCGGACAGGGGGACTCAGATTCTGGAAACACCATATATTTT
TRBJ2-3 | TRBV28 | . | TRBD2 | CASSDSGRGLDTQYF | TGTGCCAGCAGTGATAGCGGGAGAGGACTCGATACGCAGTATTTT
TRBJ1-2 | TRBV18 | once | TRBD1 | CASSPQTGANYGYTF | TGTGCCAGCTCACCACAAACAGGGGCCAACTATGGCTACACCTTC
TRBJ1-1 | TRBV25-1 | . | . | CASSELGGVEAFF | TGTGCCAGCAGTGAATTGGGGGGAGTTGAAGCTTTCTTT
TRBJ2-3 | TRBV7-2 | . | TRBD2 | CASGTSSFTDTQYF | TGTGCCAGCGGGACTAGCTCGTTCACAGATACGCAGTATTTT
TRBJ2-7 | TRBV15 | . | TRBD1 | CATSRDRWSSYEQYF | TGTGCCACCAGCAGGGACAGGTGGAGCTCCTACGAGCAGTACTTC
TRBJ2-7 | TRBV6-1 | . | . | CARTRPTSYEQYF | TGTGCCAGGACTCGACCAACCTCCTACGAGCAGTACTTC
TRBJ2-1 | TRBV29-1 | . | . | CSVGFLQGIYEQFF | TGCAGCGTGGGGTTCTTACAGGGTATCTATGAGCAGTTCTTC
TRBJ1-4 | TRBV6-5 | . | . | CASSLTGEDEKLFF | TGTGCCAGCAGCTTGACAGGAGAGGATGAAAAACTGTTTTTT
TRBJ1-2 | TRBV7-9 | few | TRBD1 | CASSSLDRAHYGYTF | TGTGCCAGCAGCTCGTTGGACAGGGCTCACTATGGCTACACCTTC
TRBJ1-1 | TRBV29-1 | . | . | CSVGAYAAEAFF | TGCAGCGTAGGGGCCTACGCGGCTGAAGCTTTCTTT
TRBJ2-1 | TRBV29-1 | once | . | CSVQATLYNEQFF | TGCAGCGTTCAAGCGACTCTTTACAATGAGCAGTTCTTC
TRBJ1-1 | TRBV6-1 | . | . | CASTHGGVGDTEAFF | TGTGCCAGCACCCACGGTGGGGTGGGAGACACTGAAGCTTTCTTT
TRBJ2-1 | TRBV10-1 | . | TRBD2 | CASSLAGAYNEQFF | TGCGCCAGCAGTCTAGCGGGAGCCTACAATGAGCAGTTCTTC
TRBJ2-7 | TRBV5-1 | . | . | CASKGLSYEQYF | TGCGCCAGCAAGGGACTGAGCTACGAGCAGTACTTC
TRBJ1-2 | TRBV19 | once | . | CASNEGGYGYTF | TGTGCCAGTAATGAAGGGGGCTATGGCTACACCTTC
TRBJ1-2 | TRBV2 | . | . | CASSDMGANYGYTF | TGTGCCAGCAGTGATATGGGGGCGAACTATGGCTACACCTTC
TRBJ1-2 | TRBV30 | . | . | CAWEDPGGGYTF | TGTGCCTGGGAGGACCCAGGAGGAGGCTACACCTTC
TRBJ2-5 | TRBV12-5 | . | TRBD2 | CASGFVAGALGETQYF | TGTGCTAGTGGTTTCGTAGCGGGAGCCCTTGGGGAGACCCAGTACTTC
TRBJ2-7 | TRBV9 | . | . | CASSSRRSGWYF | TGTGCCAGCAGCTCAAGGCGCTCAGGTTGGTACTTC
TRBJ1-1 | TRBV7-9 | . | . | CASSSREGGRNTEAFF | TGTGCCAGCAGCTCGCGAGAGGGCGGGCGGAACACTGAAGCTTTCTTT
TRBJ1-5 | TRBV5-6 | . | TRBD1 | CASSLGGQGVWQPQHF | TGTGCCAGCAGCCTTGGGGGACAGGGGGTTTGGCAGCCCCAGCATTTT
TRBJ2-1 | TRBV6-5 | . | TRBD2 | CASTPSGLRDNEQFF | TGTGCCAGCACCCCTAGCGGGTTGAGGGACAATGAGCAGTTCTTC
TRBJ2-7 | TRBV27 | . | TRBD1 | CASSFRDRMTYEQYF | TGTGCCAGCAGTTTTCGGGACAGGATGACCTACGAGCAGTACTTC
TRBJ2-1 | TRBV4-1 | . | TRBD2 | CASSQEPAGRNEQFF | TGCGCCAGCAGCCAAGAGCCAGCGGGAAGGAATGAGCAGTTCTTC
TRBJ1-2 | TRBV5-1 | few | TRBD1 | CASSRTGAEGYTF | TGCGCCAGCAGCAGAACAGGGGCTGAAGGCTACACCTTC
TRBJ2-7 | TRBV10-3 | . | . | CAISEGQLSSYEQYF | TGTGCCATCAGTGAGGGACAGCTGAGCTCCTACGAGCAGTACTTC